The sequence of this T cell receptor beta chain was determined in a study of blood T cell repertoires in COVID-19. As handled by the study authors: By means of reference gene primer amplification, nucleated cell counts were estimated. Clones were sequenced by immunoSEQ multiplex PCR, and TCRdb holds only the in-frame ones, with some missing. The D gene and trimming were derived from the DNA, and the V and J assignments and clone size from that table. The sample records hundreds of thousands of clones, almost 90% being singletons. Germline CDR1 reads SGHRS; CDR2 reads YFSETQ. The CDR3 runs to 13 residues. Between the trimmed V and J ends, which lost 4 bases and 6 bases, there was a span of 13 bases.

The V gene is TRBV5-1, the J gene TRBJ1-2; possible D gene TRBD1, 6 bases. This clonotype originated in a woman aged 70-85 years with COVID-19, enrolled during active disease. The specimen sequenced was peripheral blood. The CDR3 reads CASSLRTENGYTF. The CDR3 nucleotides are TGCGCCAGCAGCCTTAGGACAGAGAATGGCTACACCTTC.